Shown below are 17 T cell receptor beta chains from a single sample sequenced in a study of early T cells in non-severe SARS-CoV-2 infection. TCRdb used MiXCR to reprocess the 5' RACE reads, holding one entry per CDR3 protein. The sample lists tens of thousands of distinct CDR3 sequences; approximately 12% were seen once. The sequencing used whole blood, collected at baseline. All receptors derive from an adult who was a healthcare worker with PCR-confirmed SARS-CoV-2 infection or an uninfected control (not recorded which).

This clonotype came up many times. The chain uses TRBV28 and TRBJ2-1; tentative D call: TRBD2 (5 bases). This CDR3 has 15 residues. In germline, CDR1 is MDHEN, CDR2 SYDVKM. Trimming stripped 2 bases from V and 4 bases from J, with 12 bases between. In DNA form, the CDR3 reads TGTGCCAGCAGTTTAACTACTAGTGGTTACAATGAGCAGTTCTTC. The encoded protein is CASSLTTSGYNEQFF.

This clonotype was picked up a small number of times. The V gene is TRBV30, the J gene TRBJ1-6; D remains ambiguous. Per germline, CDR1 GTSNPN and CDR2 SVGIG (reference sequence). V gave up 0 bases and J gave up 9 bases, with 15 bases separating them. The CDR3 is 15 residues long. As DNA, the CDR3 is TGTGCCTGGAGTGTAGAGGGCGCGAGGTTTTCACCCCTCCACTTT. Amino acids: CAWSVEGARFSPLHF.

This clonotype has at least ten counts. The rearrangement links TRBV19 to TRBJ2-1; D might be TRBD1 (5 bases). In germline, CDR1 is LNHDA, CDR2 SQIVND (reference sequence). With 7 bases removed from V and 3 bases from J, the gap between germline ends came to 19 bases. CDR3 length: 16 amino acids. The CDR3 bases are TGTGCCAGTAAGCCTTCCCGGCAGGGCGGCTACAATGAGCAGTTCTTC. Protein product: CASKPSRQGGYNEQFF.

Many counts were recorded for this clonotype. The V and J genes are TRBV20-1 and TRBJ2-3, with D maybe TRBD1 (6 bases). Per the germline V gene, CDR1 is DFQATT and CDR2 is SNEGSKA (reference sequence). The V end lost 5 bases, the J end lost 0 bases, and 12 bases lay between the germline ends. The CDR3 contains 14 residues. The CDR3: CSAYPGHSTDTQYF. The CDR3 region has the DNA TGCAGTGCTTACCCGGGACATAGCACAGATACGCAGTATTTT.

The chain is built from TRBV30 and TRBJ2-7; D is tentatively TRBD1 or TRBD2 (5 bases each). In germline, CDR1 is GTSNPN, CDR2 SVGIG (reference sequence). This CDR3 is built from 14 residues. Trimming shortened V by 5 bases and J by 0 bases, and 14 bases separated the two germline ends. CDR3 in DNA: TGTGCCTGGGGGGGACGGTACAGCTCCTACGAGCAGTACTTC. Amino acid sequence: CAWGGRYSSYEQYF. The full variable domain, in which reference TRBV30 and TRBJ2-7 provide the parts outside the CDR3, is SQTIHQWPATLVQPVGSPLSLECTVEGTSNPNLYWYRQAAGRGLQLLFYSVGIGQISSEVPQNLSASRPQDRQFILSSKKLLLSDSGFYLCAWGGRYSSYEQYFGPGTRLTVT.

V is TRBV2 and J is TRBJ2-7, with 9 positions matching TRBD2. The CDR3 is 14 residues long. Trimming took 6 bases from V and 4 from J; bases not matched to a gene: 7. The germline gives CDR1 SNHLY, CDR2 FYNNEI. The CDR3 coding sequence is TGTGCCAGCAGCCGGACTAGCGCTCCTTACGAGCAGTACTTC. Translated: CASSRTSAPYEQYF.

CDR3 protein: CASTPQRERETQYF. The CDR3 DNA is TGCGCCAGCACCCCCCAGCGGGAGCGAGAGACCCAGTACTTC. The V gene is TRBV5-1, the J gene TRBJ2-5, with 8 bases lining up with TRBD2. Germline CDR1 reads SGHRS; CDR2 reads YFSETQ. This CDR3 is built from 14 residues. The trim removed 6 bases at V and 4 bases at J, leaving 8 bases unmatched.

The rearrangement joins TRBV7-6 to TRBJ2-1, with D possibly matching TRBD2 (5 bases). The CDR3 contains 15 residues. V was shortened by 1 base and J by 2 bases, with 9 bases between the two germline ends. Germline V CDR1 and CDR2: SGHVS, FNYEAQ. This CDR3 reads CASSLGGEAYNEQFF. The CDR3, as DNA: TGTGCCAGCAGCTTAGGGGGAGAAGCCTACAATGAGCAGTTCTTC.

This rearrangement joins TRBV20-1 to TRBJ2-7; no clear D. The V and J ends lost 3 bases and 4 bases respectively, with 16 bases between them. The germline V gene has CDR1 DFQATT and CDR2 SNEGSKA (reference sequence). The CDR3 has 14 amino acids. CDR3 sequence: CSARGAVTFYEQYF. CDR3 nucleotides: TGCAGTGCTAGGGGCGCGGTTACCTTTTACGAGCAGTACTTC.

V is TRBV12-3 or TRBV12-4 and J is TRBJ2-1, with D possibly matching TRBD1 (5 bases). Trimming shortened V by 6 bases and J by 6 bases, and 18 bases separated the two germline ends. The CDR3 runs 15 residues. The CDR3 here is CASSRTPTATNEQFF. CDR3 nucleotide sequence: TGTGCCAGCAGCCGAACCCCGACAGCAACCAATGAGCAGTTCTTC.

The V gene is TRBV6-5, the J gene TRBJ1-3; 11 nucleotides agree with TRBD1. This CDR3 is 17 amino acids long. Germline values: CDR1 MNHEY, CDR2 SVGAGI. The V segment lost 2 bases and the J segment 3 bases; nucleotides outside the gene matches: 6. The CDR3 DNA is TGTGCCAGCAGTTACACCGGGACAGGGGGTCTTGGAAACACCATATATTTT. Translating it yields CASSYTGTGGLGNTIYF.

This clonotype was counted many times. In nucleotides, the CDR3 is TGTGCCAGCAGTCAACGACAGGGAGGGGTCACAGATACGCAGTATTTT. It encodes CASSQRQGGVTDTQYF. This chain joins TRBV6-6 and TRBJ2-3; D tentatively fits TRBD1 or TRBD2 (7 bases each). Per germline, CDR1 MNHNY and CDR2 SVGAGI (reference sequence). The ends were cut back, 5 bases at V and 2 bases at J, with 17 bases in the middle. CDR3 size: 16 residues.

This clonotype is classed as medium-sized. The chain has TRBV27 and TRBJ1-5; D remains unclear. CDR1 is MNHEY and CDR2 is SMNVEV in the germline V gene (reference sequence). Between the trimmed V and J ends, which lost 8 bases and 6 bases, there was a span of 14 bases. CDR3 length: 13 amino acids. CDR3 sequence reads: CASEGLFRQPQHF. As DNA, the CDR3 is TGTGCCAGCGAGGGTCTTTTTCGTCAGCCCCAGCATTTT.

Many counts were recorded for this clonotype. The chain couples TRBV25-1 to TRBJ2-5, with no clear D. This CDR3 spans 11 amino acids. Germline V CDR1 and CDR2: MGHDK, SYGVNS. Trimming cost V 7 bases and J 3 bases, with 6 bases left between them. CDR3 sequence reads: CASTQKETQYF. CDR3 DNA: TGTGCCAGCACCCAAAAAGAGACCCAGTACTTC.

J is TRBJ2-3 and V is TRBV6-2 or TRBV6-3, with 7 bases lining up with TRBD2. V shed 7 bases, J shed 3 bases, and the junction held 7 bases outside the gene matches. This CDR3 spans 14 amino acids. CDR1 and CDR2 from the germline V gene are MNHEY and SVGEGT. The CDR3 sequence: CASTLSGSTDTQYF. The CDR3 coding sequence is TGTGCCAGCACCCTTAGCGGGTCTACAGATACGCAGTATTTT.

The chain's CDR3 is CASTLGREQYF. CDR3 bases: TGTGCCAGCACTTTGGGCCGCGAGCAGTACTTC. This rearrangement joins TRBV25-1 to TRBJ2-7; D is undetermined. Germline V gene sequence: CDR1 MGHDK, CDR2 SYGVNS. The CDR3 consists of 11 residues. V lost 7 bases, J lost 6 bases, and 10 bases lay in between.

This clonotype was counted only a few times. The genes are TRBV12-3 or TRBV12-4 and TRBJ2-1; 9 bases align to TRBD2. The CDR3 consists of 16 residues. V was pared by 3 bases and J by 7 bases, with 10 bases of the junction left unmatched. As DNA, the CDR3 is TGTGCCAGCAGTTTCACTGGCGGGGGGGCCAAGAATGAGCAGTTCTTC. Residues: CASSFTGGGAKNEQFF.